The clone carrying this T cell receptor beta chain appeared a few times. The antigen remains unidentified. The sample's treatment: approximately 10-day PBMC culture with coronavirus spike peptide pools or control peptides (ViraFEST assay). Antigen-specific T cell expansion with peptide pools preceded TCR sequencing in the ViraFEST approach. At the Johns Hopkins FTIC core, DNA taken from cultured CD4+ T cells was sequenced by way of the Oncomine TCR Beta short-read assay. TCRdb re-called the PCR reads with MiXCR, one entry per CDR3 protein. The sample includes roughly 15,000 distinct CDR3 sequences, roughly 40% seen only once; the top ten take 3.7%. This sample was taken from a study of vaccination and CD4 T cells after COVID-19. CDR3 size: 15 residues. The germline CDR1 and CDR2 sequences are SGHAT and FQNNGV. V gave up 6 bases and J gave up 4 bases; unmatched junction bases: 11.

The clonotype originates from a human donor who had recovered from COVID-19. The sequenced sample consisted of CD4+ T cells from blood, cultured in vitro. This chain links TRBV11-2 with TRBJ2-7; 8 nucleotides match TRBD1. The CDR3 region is CASSPTGTGGYEQYF. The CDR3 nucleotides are TGTGCCAGCAGTCCCACCGGGACAGGAGGTTACGAGCAGTACTTC.